Following are 7 T cell receptor beta chains from one sample sequenced in a study of long-term antiretroviral therapy in people with HIV. Sequencing used immunoSEQ v3.0 at survey level. Method: immunoSEQ multiplex PCR; TCRdb's copy keeps in-frame clones and lacks some. The sample lists about 21,000 clones; around 80% were seen once. Sample: unsorted PBMCs, taken 1.9 years after starting antiretroviral therapy. The receptors come from a woman aged 45-65 years with HIV.

The chain joins TRBV30 to TRBJ1-4; D uncertain. Looked up from germline, CDR1 is GTSNPN and CDR2 is SVGIG (reference sequence). This CDR3 spans 15 amino acids. V was pared by 1 base and J by 7 bases, with 16 bases between. CDR3 nucleotides: TGTGCCTGGAGTGAACTTAGTGGCGGTATTGAAAAACTGTTTTTT. Its translation: CAWSELSGGIEKLFF.

The genes are TRBV2 and TRBJ1-1, with no clear D. The CDR3 has 11 residues. V was cut by 8 bases and J by 1 base, with 5 bases left in between. Per the germline V gene, CDR1 is SNHLY and CDR2 is FYNNEI. The CDR3 region is CASPENTEAFF. CDR3 DNA: TGTGCCAGCCCCGAGAACACTGAAGCTTTCTTT.

The V and J genes are TRBV28 and TRBJ1-1; a weak D match, TRBD1 (6 bases). This CDR3 is 13 amino acids long. Trimming removed 10 bases from V and 1 base from J, with 13 bases in between. The germline CDR1 and CDR2 sequences are MDHEN and SYDVKM. The CDR3 DNA follows: TGTGCCACACGGGGACATAAGAACACTGAAGCTTTCTTT. It is translated as CATRGHKNTEAFF.

V usage is TRBV7-2 and J usage is TRBJ2-1; tentatively, D is TRBD2 (6 bases). V dropped 1 base and J dropped 1 base, with 8 bases sitting between them. Germline V gene sequence: CDR1 SGHTA, CDR2 FQGNSA. The CDR3 runs 15 residues. CDR3 loop: CASSLDRGSYNEQFF. The CDR3, as DNA: TGTGCCAGCAGCTTAGATCGGGGGTCCTACAATGAGCAGTTCTTC.

The rearrangement joins TRBV4-1 to TRBJ2-7; the D gene is possibly TRBD1 (5 bases). The V end was cut by 4 bases, the J end by 0 bases, with 16 bases between. This CDR3 has 16 amino acids. From germline, CDR1 is MGHRA and CDR2 YSYEKL. The CDR3 loop is CASSPMDIITSYEQYF. The CDR3 nucleotides read TGCGCCAGCAGCCCGATGGACATTATTACCTCCTACGAGCAGTACTTC.

The chain has TRBV5-5 and TRBJ1-2; 7 nucleotides match TRBD1. The CDR3 extends over 16 amino acids. CDR1 is SGHKS and CDR2 is YYEKEE in the germline V gene (reference sequence). V shed 4 bases and J 0 bases; nucleotides not matched to a gene: 9. The CDR3 nucleotides are TGTGCCAGCAGCGCGGGACAGCTCCTCGCTAACTATGGCTACACCTTC. Amino acids: CASSAGQLLANYGYTF.

The V and J genes are TRBV4-2 and TRBJ1-5, with 9 bases fitting TRBD1. V lost 5 bases, J lost 5 bases, and 7 bases stayed unmatched. CDR3 size: 15 residues. Germline lookup yields CDR1 LGHNA and CDR2 YNFKEQ. The CDR3 loop is CASSSWTGEDQPQHF. The DNA of the CDR3 is TGTGCCAGCAGCTCTTGGACAGGGGAGGATCAGCCCCAGCATTTT.